The 22 T cell receptor beta chains below all came from one sample that was sequenced in a study of regulatory T cells in long-lasting Graves disease. CDR3-region Arm-PCR and iRepertoire HTBI primers produced the TCR beta libraries. TCRdb re-called the multiplex PCR reads through MiXCR, storing one row per CDR3 protein. Seen here are 300,000 to 450,000 distinct CDR3 sequences, 15% to 17% observed once, and the top ten hold 22%. Time point meaning: newly diagnosed GD, antithyroid drugs for less than 3 months. The TCR library was prepared using RNA isolated from PBMCs. The sample was peripheral blood mononuclear cells (PBMCs), taken at new diagnosis, from a patient treated with antithyroid drugs. The origin of the receptors is a female donor with Graves disease.

This clonotype was counted at least ten times. J is TRBJ1-1 and V is TRBV20-1, with D unresolved. CDR1 DFQATT and CDR2 SNEGSKA come from the germline V gene (reference sequence). With 4 bases removed from V and 1 base from J, the gap between germline ends came to 4 bases. This CDR3 has 11 amino acids. CDR3 region: CSANPNTEAFF. The CDR3 nucleotides are TGCAGTGCTAACCCGAACACTGAAGCTTTCTTT.

This clonotype was recorded at least ten times. The V call is TRBV9, the J call TRBJ2-1, with D maybe TRBD1 (6 bases). CDR3 size: 15 residues. Trimming pared 0 bases from V and 5 bases from J, leaving 12 bases between. CDR1 and CDR2 (germline): SGDLS, YYNGEE. CDR3 sequence (DNA): TGTGCCAGCAGCGTAGCTTTTCGGACAGACAATGAGCAGTTCTTC. Translation: CASSVAFRTDNEQFF. Full variable domain (outside the CDR3, taken from reference TRBV9 and TRBJ2-1): DSGVTQTPKHLITATGQRVTLRCSPRSGDLSVYWYQQSLDQGLQFLIQYYNGEERAKGNILERFSAQQFPDLHSELNLSSLELGDSALYFCASSVAFRTDNEQFFGPGTRLTVL.

This clonotype was seen repeatedly, ten times or more. V is TRBV7-8 and J is TRBJ2-1; 8 nucleotides agree with TRBD2. The CDR3 consists of 17 residues. Germline CDR1 reads SGHVS; CDR2 reads FQNEAQ. Unmatched junction bases numbered 8, after V lost 0 bases and J lost 4 bases. The CDR3 reads CASSLARGEGPYNEQFF. CDR3 sequence (DNA): TGTGCCAGCAGCTTAGCGCGGGGGGAGGGCCCTTACAATGAGCAGTTCTTC.

This clonotype was observed at least ten times. V usage is TRBV13 and J usage is TRBJ1-4; 8 bases fit TRBD1. The CDR3 covers 16 residues. Germline lookup yields CDR1 PRHDT and CDR2 FYEKMQ (reference sequence). After removal of 5 bases from V and 7 bases from J, the junction contained 12 bases not matched to a gene. The CDR3 region is CASSAPGGIGVEKLFF. CDR3 nucleotide sequence: TGTGCCAGCAGCGCTCCAGGGGGCATCGGGGTTGAAAAACTGTTTTTT.

This clonotype was observed many times. The chain couples TRBV11-2 to TRBJ2-1; D possibly corresponds to TRBD2 (6 bases). The V and J ends lost 1 base and 8 bases respectively, with 18 bases between them. Germline V CDR1 and CDR2: SGHAT, FQNNGV. The length of the CDR3 is 16 residues. DNA of the CDR3: TGTGCCAGCAGCTTAGGTCTCGGCGGGGAGTGGGATGAGCAGTTCTTC. It encodes CASSLGLGGEWDEQFF. Together with reference TRBV11-2 and TRBJ2-1, the CDR3 gives the full variable domain: EAGVAQSPRYKIIEKRQSVAFWCNPISGHATLYWYQQILGQGPKLLIQFQNNGVVDDSQLPKDRFSAERLKGVDSTLKIQPAKLEDSAVYLCASSLGLGGEWDEQFFGPGTRLTVL.

The gene calls are TRBV29-1 and TRBJ2-1; D unresolved. V was cut by 4 bases and J by 7 bases, with 5 bases left in between. There are 10 residues in the CDR3. In germline, CDR1 is SQVTM, CDR2 ANQGSEA. CDR3 sequence: CSVGWNEQFF. The CDR3 DNA reads as TGCAGCGTTGGGTGGAATGAGCAGTTCTTC.

The chain is built from TRBV5-1 and TRBJ2-7; 9 bases fit TRBD1. In germline, CDR1 is SGHRS, CDR2 YFSETQ. The CDR3 has 17 residues. The trim removed 4 bases at V and 2 bases at J, leaving 13 bases unmatched. CDR3 in amino acids: CASSGTGTGHVAYEQYF. Written as DNA, the CDR3 is TGCGCCAGCAGCGGGACGGGGACAGGGCATGTAGCCTACGAGCAGTACTTC.

This clonotype was seen repeatedly, ten times or more. This chain joins TRBV14 and TRBJ1-5, with no clear D. The V gene's germline CDR1 is SGHDN and CDR2 FVKESK. The CDR3 runs to 13 residues. The germline V and J ends were trimmed by 5 bases and 2 bases, with 7 bases remaining between them. CDR3 nucleotides: TGTGCCAGCAGCTCTTCGGGCAATCAGCCCCAGCATTTT. It specifies CASSSSGNQPQHF.

The rearrangement joins TRBV6-1 to TRBJ2-2; 7 bases match TRBD1. Germline trimming cut 2 bases from V and 4 bases from J; bases unmatched to any gene: 13. Per the germline V gene, CDR1 is MNHNS and CDR2 is SASEGT. The CDR3 loop spans 18 amino acids. Here the CDR3 DNA reads TGTGCCAGCAGTGAATCGTTAGGGGGCGCCTGGGGCACCGGGGAGCTGTTTTTT. This gives the protein CASSESLGGAWGTGELFF.

This clonotype was seen ten or more times. The junction and the germline gene differ at one end; a read error may be behind it. The rearrangement joins TRBV2 to TRBJ2-7; 13 bases line up with TRBD2. CDR1 SNHLY and CDR2 FYNNEI come from the germline V gene. The CDR3 runs to 16 residues. The CDR3 reads CASSPGLAGVIYDQYF. In nucleotides, the CDR3 is TGTGCCAGCAGTCCCGGACTAGCGGGGGTGATCTACGATCAGTACTTC.

Worth noting for this clonotype: This likely traces to a read error, being one base from a far larger clone. The DNA of the CDR3 is TGTGCCAGCAGTTTGATAAATAGCAATCAGCCCCGGCATTTT. Protein sequence: CASSLINSNQPRHF. This chain connects TRBV2 to TRBJ1-5, with unresolved D. Per the germline V gene, CDR1 is SNHLY and CDR2 is FYNNEI. The CDR3 spans 14 residues.

This clonotype turned up a few times. V gene TRBV20-1 combines with J gene TRBJ1-2; D is undetermined. The CDR3 consists of 14 residues. Germline V lookup: CDR1 DFQATT, CDR2 SNEGSKA (reference sequence). The V end was cut by 7 bases, the J end by 0 bases, with 15 bases between. CDR3 nucleotides: TGCAGTGTTAGCCTCAGGAAAACTAACTATGGCTACACCTTC. Its protein product is CSVSLRKTNYGYTF.

This clonotype was seen at least ten times. The V and J genes are TRBV12-3 or TRBV12-4 and TRBJ1-3; TRBD1 aligns across 12 bases. The V gene end was trimmed by 6 bases and the J gene end by 4 bases; junction bases not matched to a gene: 16. The CDR3 loop spans 19 amino acids. This CDR3 reads CASRRLGTGGRTGGNTIYF. The DNA for the CDR3 is TGTGCCAGCAGACGCCTTGGGACAGGGGGCAGAACGGGGGGAAACACCATATATTTT.

This clonotype was picked up many times. V and J are TRBV12-3 or TRBV12-4 and TRBJ1-2, with D tentatively TRBD1 (5 bases). This CDR3 region has 17 residues. The ends were cut back, 3 bases at V and 1 base at J, with 18 bases in the middle. The CDR3 loop reads CASSFWEGRRLNYGYTF. CDR3 in DNA: TGTGCCAGCAGTTTTTGGGAGGGGAGACGGCTTAACTATGGCTACACCTTC.

At least ten counts were recorded for this clonotype. V is TRBV7-9 and J is TRBJ2-1; D perhaps matches TRBD2 (7 bases). This CDR3 has 15 amino acids. The V gene's germline CDR1 is SEHNR and CDR2 FQNEAQ (reference sequence). V lost 5 bases and J lost 6, with 17 bases in between. The CDR3 sequence is CASSEGGGRRNEQFF. The CDR3 DNA is TGTGCCAGCAGCGAGGGGGGAGGGCGGCGCAATGAGCAGTTCTTC.

This clonotype appeared a few times. The rearrangement links TRBV20-1 to TRBJ2-7; no clear D gene. Germline CDR1 reads DFQATT; CDR2 reads SNEGSKA (reference sequence). The CDR3 sequence is 11 residues long. Trimming cost V 6 bases and J 8 bases, with 14 bases left between them. This CDR3 is CSAPLSDKQYF. CDR3 coding DNA: TGCAGTGCCCCCCTATCTGACAAGCAGTACTTC.

This clonotype has at least ten counts. CDR3 in amino acids: CASSYSITAGVVTGELFF. The CDR3, as DNA: TGTGCCAGCAGTTACTCGATAACAGCGGGAGTGGTCACCGGGGAGCTGTTTTTT. The chain couples TRBV6-5 to TRBJ2-2; 8 bases agree with TRBD2. CDR3 length: 18 residues. Germline-derived CDR1 and CDR2 are MNHEY and SVGAGI. Germline trimming cut 0 bases from V and 4 bases from J; bases unmatched to any gene: 10.

This clonotype has just a few counts. The chain carries TRBV19 and TRBJ2-2, with TRBD1 as a possible D gene (6 bases). There are 14 residues in the CDR3. Per germline, CDR1 LNHDA and CDR2 SQIVND (reference sequence). V was shortened by 3 bases and J by 13 bases, with 18 bases between the two germline ends. The CDR3: CASSIPDRPGGLFF. The DNA of the CDR3 is TGTGCCAGTAGTATTCCGGACAGACCGGGTGGGCTGTTTTTT.

This clonotype was seen a handful of times. The V call is TRBV30, the J call TRBJ2-2; TRBD1 agrees at 9 bases. The germline V gene encodes CDR1 GTSNPN and CDR2 SVGIG (reference sequence). The length of the CDR3 is 15 residues. Trimming at V came to 4 bases and at J to 3 bases, leaving 6 bases not matched to a gene. The CDR3 nucleotides read TGTGCCTGGATAACACAGGGGGCGGACACCGGGGAGCTGTTTTTT. This sequence encodes CAWITQGADTGELFF.

In its sample, this clonotype was seen a few times. The chain recombines TRBV6-2 or TRBV6-3 with TRBJ2-5; D gene unclear. Germline assignment: CDR1 MNHEY and CDR2 SVGEGT. The CDR3 runs to 14 residues. Deletions cut 2 bases from V and 1 base from J, with 8 bases between. The CDR3 DNA reads TGTGCCAGCAGTTACCACGCTAGCCAAGAGACCCAGTACTTC. Translation: CASSYHASQETQYF.

This clonotype appeared many times. The chain links TRBV20-1 to TRBJ2-1, with TRBD1 matching over 10 bases. CDR3 size: 15 residues. V trimming: 1 base; J trimming: 6 bases; junction bases outside the gene matches: 6. CDR1 DFQATT and CDR2 SNEGSKA come from the germline V gene (reference sequence). For the CDR3, the DNA is TGCAGTGCTAGAGCCGGGACAGGGGATTTCAATGAGCAGTTCTTC. Amino acids: CSARAGTGDFNEQFF.

The gene calls are TRBV5-1 and TRBJ1-2; a possible D gene is TRBD1 (5 bases). The CDR3 is 13 amino acids. Trimming removed 4 bases from V and 3 bases from J, with 10 bases in between. Germline V gives CDR1 SGHRS, CDR2 YFSETQ. CDR3 DNA sequence: TGCGCCAGCAGCAACCAGGGAGACTATGGCTACACCTTC. Residues: CASSNQGDYGYTF. The entire variable domain, with the rest obtained from reference TRBV5-1 and TRBJ1-2, is as follows: KAGVTQTPRYLIKTRGQQVTLSCSPISGHRSVSWYQQTPGQGLQFLFEYFSETQRNKGNFPGRFSGRQFSNSRSEMNVSTLELGDSALYLCASSNQGDYGYTFGSGTRLTVV.